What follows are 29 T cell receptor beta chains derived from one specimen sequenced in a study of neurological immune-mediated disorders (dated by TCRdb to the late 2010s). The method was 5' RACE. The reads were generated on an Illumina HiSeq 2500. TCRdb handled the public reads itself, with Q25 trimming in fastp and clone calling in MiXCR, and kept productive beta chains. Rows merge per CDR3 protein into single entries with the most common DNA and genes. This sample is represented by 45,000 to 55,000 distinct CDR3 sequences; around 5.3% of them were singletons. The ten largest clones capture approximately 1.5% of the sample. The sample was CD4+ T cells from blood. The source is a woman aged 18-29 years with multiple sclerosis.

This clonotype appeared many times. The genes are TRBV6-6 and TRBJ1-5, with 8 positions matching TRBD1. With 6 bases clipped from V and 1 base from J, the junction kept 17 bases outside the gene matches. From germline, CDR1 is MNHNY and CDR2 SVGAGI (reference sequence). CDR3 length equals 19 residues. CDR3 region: CASSLRTGRTQESNQPQHF. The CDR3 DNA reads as TGTGCCAGCAGCCTGAGGACAGGGCGAACCCAGGAAAGCAATCAGCCCCAGCATTTT.

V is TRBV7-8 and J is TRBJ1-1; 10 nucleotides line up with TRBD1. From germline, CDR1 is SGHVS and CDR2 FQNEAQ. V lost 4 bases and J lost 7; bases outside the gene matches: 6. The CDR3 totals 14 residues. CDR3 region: CASSYTGTGDEAFF. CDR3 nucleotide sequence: TGTGCCAGCAGCTACACCGGGACAGGGGATGAAGCTTTCTTT.

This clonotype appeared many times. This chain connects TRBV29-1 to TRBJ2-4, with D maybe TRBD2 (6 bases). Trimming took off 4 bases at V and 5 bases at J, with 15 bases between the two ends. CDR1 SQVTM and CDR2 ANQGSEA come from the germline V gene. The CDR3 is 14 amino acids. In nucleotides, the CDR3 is TGCAGCGTTGCACGCGGGGTACCGGAAAACATTCAGTACTTC. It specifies CSVARGVPENIQYF.

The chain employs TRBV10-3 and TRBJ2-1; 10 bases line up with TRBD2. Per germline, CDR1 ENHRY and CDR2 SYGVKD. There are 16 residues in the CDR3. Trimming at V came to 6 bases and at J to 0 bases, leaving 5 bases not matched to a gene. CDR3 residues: CAISWTSGGSYNEQFF. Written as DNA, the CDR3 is TGTGCCATCAGCTGGACTAGCGGAGGCTCCTACAATGAGCAGTTCTTC.

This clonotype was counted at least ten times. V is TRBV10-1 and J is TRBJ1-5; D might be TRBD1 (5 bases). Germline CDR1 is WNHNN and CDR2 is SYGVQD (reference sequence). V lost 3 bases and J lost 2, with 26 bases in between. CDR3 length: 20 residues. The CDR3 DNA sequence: TGCGCCAGCAGTGAAATCAGGTCAGGGCGGCGAAGACTTGGCAATCAGCCCCAGCATTTT. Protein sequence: CASSEIRSGRRRLGNQPQHF.

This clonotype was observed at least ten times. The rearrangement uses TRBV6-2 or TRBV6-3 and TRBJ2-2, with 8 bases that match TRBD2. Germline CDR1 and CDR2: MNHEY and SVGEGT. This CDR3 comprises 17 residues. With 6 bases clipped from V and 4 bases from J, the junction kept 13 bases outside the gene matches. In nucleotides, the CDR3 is TGTGCCAGCAGCCCGGGACTAGAGAGGAGGGGCACCGGGGAGCTGTTTTTT. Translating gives CASSPGLERRGTGELFF.

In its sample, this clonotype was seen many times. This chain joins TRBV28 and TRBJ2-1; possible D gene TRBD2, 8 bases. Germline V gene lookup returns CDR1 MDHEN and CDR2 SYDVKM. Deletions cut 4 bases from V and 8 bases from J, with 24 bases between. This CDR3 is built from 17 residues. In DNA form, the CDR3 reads TGTGCCAGCAGTTCCCACGGAGGGGGCGGGGGGACTTATGAGCAGTTCTTC. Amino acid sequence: CASSSHGGGGGTYEQFF.

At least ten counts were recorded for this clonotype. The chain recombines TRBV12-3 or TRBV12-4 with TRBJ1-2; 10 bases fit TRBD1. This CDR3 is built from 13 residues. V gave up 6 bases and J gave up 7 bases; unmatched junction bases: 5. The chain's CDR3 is CASSDRGLSGYTF. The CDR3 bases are TGTGCCAGCAGCGACAGGGGGCTATCTGGCTACACCTTC.

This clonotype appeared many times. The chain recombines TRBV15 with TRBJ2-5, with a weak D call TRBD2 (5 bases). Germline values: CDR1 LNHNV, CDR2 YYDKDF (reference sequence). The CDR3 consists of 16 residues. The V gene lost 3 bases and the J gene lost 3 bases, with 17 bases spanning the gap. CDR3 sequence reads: CATSRGIGVLEETQYF. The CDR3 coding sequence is TGTGCCACCAGCAGGGGTATCGGGGTACTTGAAGAGACCCAGTACTTC.

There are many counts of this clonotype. CDR3 sequence: CSARGTSGSASSYNEQFF. The CDR3 nucleotides read TGCAGTGCTAGAGGGACTAGCGGGAGTGCTTCGTCCTACAATGAGCAGTTCTTC. V is TRBV20-1 and J is TRBJ2-1, with 13 positions matching TRBD2. Germline V gives CDR1 DFQATT, CDR2 SNEGSKA (reference sequence). V lost 1 base to trimming and J lost 1 base; unmatched junction nucleotides: 7. The CDR3 is 18 amino acids.

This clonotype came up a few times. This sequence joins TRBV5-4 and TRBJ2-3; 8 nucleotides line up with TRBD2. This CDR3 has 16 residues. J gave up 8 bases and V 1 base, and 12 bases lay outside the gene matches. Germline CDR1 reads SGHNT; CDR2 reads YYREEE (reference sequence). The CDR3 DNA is TGTGCCAGCAGCTTGAGCAGCGGGGGATCCAAAGGTACGCAGTATTTT. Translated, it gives CASSLSSGGSKGTQYF.

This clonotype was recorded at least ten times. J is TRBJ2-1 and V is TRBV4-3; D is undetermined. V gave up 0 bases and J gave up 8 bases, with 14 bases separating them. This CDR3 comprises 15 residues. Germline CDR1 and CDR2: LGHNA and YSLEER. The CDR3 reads CASSQDIRGSDEQFF. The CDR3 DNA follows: TGCGCCAGCAGCCAAGATATTAGAGGATCCGATGAGCAGTTCTTC.

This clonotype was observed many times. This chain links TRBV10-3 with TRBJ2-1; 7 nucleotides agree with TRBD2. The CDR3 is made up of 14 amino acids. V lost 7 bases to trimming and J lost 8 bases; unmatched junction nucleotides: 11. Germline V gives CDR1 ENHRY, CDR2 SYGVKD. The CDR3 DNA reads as TGTGCCATCAATTTTGGCGGGAGAACCTATGAGCAGTTCTTC. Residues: CAINFGGRTYEQFF.

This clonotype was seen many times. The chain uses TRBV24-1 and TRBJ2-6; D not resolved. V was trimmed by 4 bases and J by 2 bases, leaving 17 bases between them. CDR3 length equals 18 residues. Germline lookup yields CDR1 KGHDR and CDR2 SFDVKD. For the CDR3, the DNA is TGTGCCACCAGTGAATTCCTACTTCGGGTTCCTGGGGCCAACGTCCTGACTTTC. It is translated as CATSEFLLRVPGANVLTF.

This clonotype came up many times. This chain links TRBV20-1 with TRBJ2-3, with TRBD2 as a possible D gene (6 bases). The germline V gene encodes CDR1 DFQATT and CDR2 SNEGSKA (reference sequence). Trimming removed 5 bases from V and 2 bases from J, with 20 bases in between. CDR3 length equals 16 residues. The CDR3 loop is CSAAPQGKLATDTQYF. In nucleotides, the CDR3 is TGCAGTGCTGCCCCTCAGGGAAAACTAGCCACAGATACGCAGTATTTT.

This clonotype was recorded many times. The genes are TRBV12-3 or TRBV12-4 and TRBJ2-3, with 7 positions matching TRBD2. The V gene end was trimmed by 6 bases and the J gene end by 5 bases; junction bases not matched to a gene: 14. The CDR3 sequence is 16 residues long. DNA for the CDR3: TGTGCCAGCAGCCCTGTTCTGCGCGGGAGTGGAGATACGCAGTATTTT. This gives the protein CASSPVLRGSGDTQYF.

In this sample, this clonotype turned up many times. The DNA for the CDR3 is TGTGCCAGCAAGAAGGTGGGTGAAGCTTTCTTT. Translation gives CASKKVGEAFF. The V gene is TRBV12-3 or TRBV12-4, the J gene TRBJ1-1; no clear D. The V end lost 7 bases, the J end lost 7 bases, and 10 bases lay between the germline ends. This CDR3 has 11 amino acids.

In nucleotides, the CDR3 is TGTGCCAGCAGCTTAAATTGGCCTAGTGATAATGAGCAGTTCTTC. It is translated as CASSLNWPSDNEQFF. This chain joins TRBV7-9 and TRBJ2-1; D not resolved. Trimming took off 2 bases at V and 7 bases at J, with 15 bases between the two ends. Germline V gene sequence: CDR1 SEHNR, CDR2 FQNEAQ (reference sequence). This CDR3 comprises 15 residues.

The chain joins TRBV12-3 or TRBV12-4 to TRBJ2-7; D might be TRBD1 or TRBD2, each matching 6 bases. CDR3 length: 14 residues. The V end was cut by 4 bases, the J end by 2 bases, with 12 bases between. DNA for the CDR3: TGTGCCAGCAGTTCCCGGAGGGACACCTACGAGCAGTACTTC. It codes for CASSSRRDTYEQYF.

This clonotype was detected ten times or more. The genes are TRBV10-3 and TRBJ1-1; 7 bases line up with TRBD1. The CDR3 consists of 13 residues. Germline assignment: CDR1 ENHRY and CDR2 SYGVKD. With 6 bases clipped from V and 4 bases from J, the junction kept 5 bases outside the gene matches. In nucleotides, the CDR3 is TGTGCCATCAGACCTGACAGGGCCACTGAAGCTTTCTTT. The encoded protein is CAIRPDRATEAFF.

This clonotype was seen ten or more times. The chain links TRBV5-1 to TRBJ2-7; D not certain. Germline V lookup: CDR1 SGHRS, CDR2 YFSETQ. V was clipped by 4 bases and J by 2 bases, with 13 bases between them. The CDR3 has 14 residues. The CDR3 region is CASSTRTEPYEQYF. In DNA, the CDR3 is TGCGCCAGCAGCACCCGGACGGAACCCTACGAGCAGTACTTC.

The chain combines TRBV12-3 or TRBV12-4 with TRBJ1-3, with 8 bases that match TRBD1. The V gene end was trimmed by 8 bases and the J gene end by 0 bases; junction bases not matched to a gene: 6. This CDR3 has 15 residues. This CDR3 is CASRGQDSSGNTIYF. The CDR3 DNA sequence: TGTGCCAGCCGGGGACAGGACAGCTCTGGAAACACCATATATTTT.

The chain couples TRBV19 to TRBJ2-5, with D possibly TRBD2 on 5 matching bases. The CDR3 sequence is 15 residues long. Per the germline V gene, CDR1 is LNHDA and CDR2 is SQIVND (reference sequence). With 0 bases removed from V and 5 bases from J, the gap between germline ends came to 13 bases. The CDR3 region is CASSIETGFSETQYF. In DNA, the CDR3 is TGTGCCAGTAGTATAGAGACGGGATTTTCGGAGACCCAGTACTTC. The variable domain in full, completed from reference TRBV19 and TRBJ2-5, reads DGGITQSPKYLFRKEGQNVTLSCEQNLNHDAMYWYRQDPGQGLRLIYYSQIVNDFQKGDIAEGYSVSREKKESFPLTVTSAQKNPTAFYLCASSIETGFSETQYFGPGTRLLVL.

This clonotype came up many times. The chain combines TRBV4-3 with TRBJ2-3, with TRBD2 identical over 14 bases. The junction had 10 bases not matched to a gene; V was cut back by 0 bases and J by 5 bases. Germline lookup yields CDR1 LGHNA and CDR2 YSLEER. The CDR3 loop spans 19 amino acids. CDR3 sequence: CASSQDRVVGLAGGDTQYF. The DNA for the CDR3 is TGCGCCAGCAGCCAAGATCGGGTAGTCGGACTAGCGGGAGGAGATACGCAGTATTTT.

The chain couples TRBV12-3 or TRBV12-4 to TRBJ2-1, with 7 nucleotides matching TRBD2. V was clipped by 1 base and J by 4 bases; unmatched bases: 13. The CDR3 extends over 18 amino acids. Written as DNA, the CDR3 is TGTGCCAGCAGTTTAGGGTCTGGCGGGAGAAATCGTTACAATGAGCAGTTCTTC. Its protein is CASSLGSGGRNRYNEQFF.

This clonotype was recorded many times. The CDR3 DNA is TGTGCCAGCAGCTCCCTCGAGCAAGAGACCCAGTACTTC. Protein: CASSSLEQETQYF. The V gene is TRBV11-3, the J gene TRBJ2-5; D is unclear. This CDR3 has 13 residues. The V end lost 4 bases, the J end lost 2 bases, and 8 bases lay between the germline ends. CDR1 and CDR2 from the germline V gene are SGHNT and YENEEA.

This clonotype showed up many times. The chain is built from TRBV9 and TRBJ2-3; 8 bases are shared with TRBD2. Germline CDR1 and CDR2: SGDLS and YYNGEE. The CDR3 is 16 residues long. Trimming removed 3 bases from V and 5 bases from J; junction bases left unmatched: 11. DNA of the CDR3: TGTGCCAGCAGCGCCCTGGTGCGGGGGGTCGGAGATACGCAGTATTTT. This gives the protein CASSALVRGVGDTQYF.

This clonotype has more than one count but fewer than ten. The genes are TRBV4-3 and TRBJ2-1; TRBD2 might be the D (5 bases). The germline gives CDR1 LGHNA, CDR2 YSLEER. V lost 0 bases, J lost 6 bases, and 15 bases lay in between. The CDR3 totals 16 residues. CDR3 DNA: TGCGCCAGCAGCCAAGATTTCTCGGGAAGCCCCAATGAGCAGTTCTTC. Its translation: CASSQDFSGSPNEQFF.

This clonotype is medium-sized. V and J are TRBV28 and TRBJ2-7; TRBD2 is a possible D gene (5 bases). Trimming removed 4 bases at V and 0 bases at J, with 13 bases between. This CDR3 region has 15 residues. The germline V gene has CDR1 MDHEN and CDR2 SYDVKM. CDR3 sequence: CASSSDWASSYEQYF. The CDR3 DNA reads TGTGCCAGCAGTTCGGACTGGGCGAGCTCCTACGAGCAGTACTTC.